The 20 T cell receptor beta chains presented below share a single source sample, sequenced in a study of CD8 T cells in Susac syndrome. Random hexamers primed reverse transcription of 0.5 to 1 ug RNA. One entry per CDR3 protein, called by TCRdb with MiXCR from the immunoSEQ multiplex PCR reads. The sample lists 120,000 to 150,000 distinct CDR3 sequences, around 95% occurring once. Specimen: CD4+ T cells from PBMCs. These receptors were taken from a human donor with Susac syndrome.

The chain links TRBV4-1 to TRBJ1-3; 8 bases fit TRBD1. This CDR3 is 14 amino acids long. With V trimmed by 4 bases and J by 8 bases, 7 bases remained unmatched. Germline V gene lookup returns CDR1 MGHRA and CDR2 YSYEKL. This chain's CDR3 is CASSPQGALDTIYF. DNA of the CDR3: TGCGCCAGCAGCCCCCAGGGGGCTCTGGACACCATATATTTT.

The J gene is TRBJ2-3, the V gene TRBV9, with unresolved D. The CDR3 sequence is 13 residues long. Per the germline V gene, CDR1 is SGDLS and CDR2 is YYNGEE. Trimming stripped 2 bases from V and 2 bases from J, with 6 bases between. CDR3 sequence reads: CASSVWVTDTQYF. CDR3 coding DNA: TGTGCCAGCAGCGTTTGGGTCACAGATACGCAGTATTTT.

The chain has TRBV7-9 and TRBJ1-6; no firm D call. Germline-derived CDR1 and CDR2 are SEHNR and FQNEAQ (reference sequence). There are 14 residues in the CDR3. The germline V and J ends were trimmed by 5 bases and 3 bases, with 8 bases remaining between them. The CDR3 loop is CASSPRDYNSPLHF. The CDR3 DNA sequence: TGTGCCAGCAGCCCCCGGGACTATAATTCACCCCTCCACTTT.

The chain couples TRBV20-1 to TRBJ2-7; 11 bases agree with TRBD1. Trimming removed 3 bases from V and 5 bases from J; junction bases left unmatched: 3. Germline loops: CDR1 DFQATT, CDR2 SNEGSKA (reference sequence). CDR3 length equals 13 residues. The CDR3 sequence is CSARDRGQDEQYF. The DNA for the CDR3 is TGCAGTGCTAGGGACAGGGGGCAGGACGAGCAGTACTTC.

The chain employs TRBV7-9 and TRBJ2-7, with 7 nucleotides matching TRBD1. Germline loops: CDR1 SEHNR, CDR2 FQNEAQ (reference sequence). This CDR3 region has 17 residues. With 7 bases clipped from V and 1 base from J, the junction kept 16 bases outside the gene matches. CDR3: CASTPLQGVTLSYEQYF. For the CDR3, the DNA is TGTGCCAGCACCCCCCTTCAGGGGGTCACTTTGTCCTACGAGCAGTACTTC.

The CDR3 loop is CSVVRAGAAGEYF. CDR3 nucleotide sequence: TGCAGCGTTGTTCGAGCGGGGGCGGCAGGGGAGTACTTC. The rearrangement uses TRBV29-1 and TRBJ2-5; 8 bases fit TRBD2. CDR1 is SQVTM, CDR2 ANQGSEA, per germline. The CDR3 covers 13 residues. V trimming: 4 bases; J trimming: 12 bases; junction bases outside the gene matches: 13.

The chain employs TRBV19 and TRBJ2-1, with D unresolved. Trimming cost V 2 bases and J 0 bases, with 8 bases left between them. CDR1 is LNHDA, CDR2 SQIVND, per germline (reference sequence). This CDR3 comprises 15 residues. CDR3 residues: CASSIRKSSYNEQFF. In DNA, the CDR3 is TGTGCCAGTAGTATAAGGAAAAGCTCCTACAATGAGCAGTTCTTC.

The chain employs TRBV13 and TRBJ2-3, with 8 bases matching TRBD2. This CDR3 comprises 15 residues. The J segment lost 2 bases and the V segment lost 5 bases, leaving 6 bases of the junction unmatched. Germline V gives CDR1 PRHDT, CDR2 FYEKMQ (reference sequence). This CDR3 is CASSLASGYTDTQYF. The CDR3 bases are TGTGCCAGCAGCCTGGCTAGCGGGTACACAGATACGCAGTATTTT.

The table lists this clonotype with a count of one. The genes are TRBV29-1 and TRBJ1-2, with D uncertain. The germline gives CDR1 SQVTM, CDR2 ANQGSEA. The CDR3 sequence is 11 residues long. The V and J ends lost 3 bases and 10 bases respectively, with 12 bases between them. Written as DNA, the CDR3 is TGCAGCGTTGATCGGGCAGGAGACTACACCTTC. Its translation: CSVDRAGDYTF. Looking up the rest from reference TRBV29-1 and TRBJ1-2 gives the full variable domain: SAVISQKPSRDICQRGTSLTIQCQVDSQVTMMFWYRQQPGQSLTLIATANQGSEATYESGFVIDKFPISRPNLTFSTLTVSNMSPEDSSIYLCSVDRAGDYTFGSGTRLTVV.

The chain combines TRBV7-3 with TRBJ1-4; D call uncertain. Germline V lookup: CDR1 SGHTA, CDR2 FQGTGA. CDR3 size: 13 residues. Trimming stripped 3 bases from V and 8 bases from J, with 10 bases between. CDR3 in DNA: TGTGCCAGCAGCTTGGGCGGTGGGGAAAAACTGTTTTTT. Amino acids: CASSLGGGEKLFF.

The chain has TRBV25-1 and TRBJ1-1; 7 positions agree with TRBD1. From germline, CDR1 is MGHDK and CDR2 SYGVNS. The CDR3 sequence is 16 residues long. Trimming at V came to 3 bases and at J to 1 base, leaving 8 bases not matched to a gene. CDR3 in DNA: TGTGCCAGCAGTGACGGATCGGGACAGAGGAACACTGAAGCTTTCTTT. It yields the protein CASSDGSGQRNTEAFF. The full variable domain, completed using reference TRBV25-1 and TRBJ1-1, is EADIYQTPRYLVIGTGKKITLECSQTMGHDKMYWYQQDPGMELHLIHYSYGVNSTEKGDLSSESTVSRIRTEHFPLTLESARPSHTSQYLCASSDGSGQRNTEAFFGQGTRLTVV.

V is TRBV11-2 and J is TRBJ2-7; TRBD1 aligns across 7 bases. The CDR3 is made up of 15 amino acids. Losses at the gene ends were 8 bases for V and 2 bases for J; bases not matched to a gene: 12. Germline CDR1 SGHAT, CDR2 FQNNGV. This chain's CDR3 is CASSHPRQGTYEQYF. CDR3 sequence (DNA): TGTGCCAGCTCCCACCCCAGACAGGGTACCTACGAGCAGTACTTC.

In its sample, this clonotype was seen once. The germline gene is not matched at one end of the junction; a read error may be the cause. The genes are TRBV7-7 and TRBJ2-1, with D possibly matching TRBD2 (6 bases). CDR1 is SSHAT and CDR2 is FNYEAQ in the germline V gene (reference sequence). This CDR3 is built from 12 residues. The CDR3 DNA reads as TGTGCTAGCAGCCCCGCGGGGAATGAGCAGTTCTTC. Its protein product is CASSPAGNEQFF.

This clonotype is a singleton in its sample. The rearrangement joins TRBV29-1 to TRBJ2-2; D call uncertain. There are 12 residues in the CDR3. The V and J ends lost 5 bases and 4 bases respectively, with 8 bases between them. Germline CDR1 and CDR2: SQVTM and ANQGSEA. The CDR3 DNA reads TGCAGCGTTAGACCCAGCACCGGGGAGCTGTTTTTT. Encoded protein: CSVRPSTGELFF.

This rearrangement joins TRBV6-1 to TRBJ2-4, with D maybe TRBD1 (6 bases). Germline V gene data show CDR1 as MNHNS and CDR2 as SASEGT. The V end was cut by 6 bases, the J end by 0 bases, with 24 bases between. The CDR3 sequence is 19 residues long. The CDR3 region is CASSQEGDIFFLAKNIQYF. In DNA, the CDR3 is TGTGCCAGCAGCCAAGAAGGGGACATATTCTTTCTAGCCAAAAACATTCAGTACTTC.

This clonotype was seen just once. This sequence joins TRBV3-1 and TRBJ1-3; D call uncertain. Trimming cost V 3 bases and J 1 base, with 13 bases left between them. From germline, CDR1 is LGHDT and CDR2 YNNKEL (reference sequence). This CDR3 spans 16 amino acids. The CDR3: CASSHGRVGSGNTIYF. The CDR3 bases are TGTGCCAGCAGCCACGGACGGGTTGGTTCTGGAAACACCATATATTTT.

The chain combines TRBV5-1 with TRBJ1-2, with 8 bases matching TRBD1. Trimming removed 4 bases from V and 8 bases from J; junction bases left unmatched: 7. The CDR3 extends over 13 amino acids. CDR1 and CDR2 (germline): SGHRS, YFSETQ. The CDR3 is CASSAGDRYGYTF. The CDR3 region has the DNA TGCGCCAGCAGCGCCGGGGACAGGTACGGCTACACCTTC.

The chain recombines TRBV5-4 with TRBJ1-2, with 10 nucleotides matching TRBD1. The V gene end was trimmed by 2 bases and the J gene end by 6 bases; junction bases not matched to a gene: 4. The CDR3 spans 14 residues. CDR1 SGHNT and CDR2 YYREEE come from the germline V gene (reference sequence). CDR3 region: CASSLGQGENGYTF. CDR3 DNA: TGTGCCAGCAGCTTAGGACAGGGGGAGAATGGCTACACCTTC.

The CDR3 is CASGLGTGTFSEAFF. Here the CDR3 DNA reads TGTGCTAGTGGTTTGGGGACCGGGACCTTCTCTGAAGCTTTCTTT. The chain recombines TRBV12-5 with TRBJ1-1; tentatively, D is TRBD1 (5 bases). The CDR3 extends over 15 amino acids. V gave up 1 base and J gave up 6 bases, with 15 bases separating them. Germline CDR1 LGHNT, CDR2 FRNRAP.

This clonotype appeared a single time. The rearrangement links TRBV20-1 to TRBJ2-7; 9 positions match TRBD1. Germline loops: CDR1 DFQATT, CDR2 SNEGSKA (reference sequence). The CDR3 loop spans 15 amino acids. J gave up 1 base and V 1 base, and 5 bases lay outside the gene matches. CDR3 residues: CSARAPDRGSYEQYF. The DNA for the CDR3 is TGCAGTGCTAGAGCGCCGGACAGGGGTTCCTACGAGCAGTACTTC.